The rows below give T cell receptor beta chains drawn from one sample of a study of blood T cell repertoires in COVID-19. The table came from immunoSEQ multiplex PCR; TCRdb's copy has only in-frame clones and leaves some out. The data show more than 40,000 clones, with 70% to 85% seen just once and less than 4.5% held by the top ten. The sample was peripheral blood. Source of these receptors: a man between 45 and 60 years old with active COVID-19. Each CDR3 is given with its conserved first and last residue. The D gene is left open where the match is weak. Size is omitted from some rows. Given values are once, few, many or a class for expanded clones.

DNA: TGTGCCAGCAGCTTATCAAGCGGAGGGGAGACCCAGTACTTC
CDR3: CASSLSSGGETQYF
V: TRBV11-2
D: -
J: TRBJ2-5
size: -

DNA: TGTGCCAGCAGCTTCGCCGGGACTGCTAATGAAAAACTGTTTTTT
CDR3: CASSFAGTANEKLFF
V: TRBV7-8
D: -
J: TRBJ1-4
size: -

DNA: TGTGCCAGTAGTATCGCCCTCAGGGAAAAACTGTTTTTT
CDR3: CASSIALREKLFF
V: TRBV19
D: -
J: TRBJ1-4
size: few

DNA: TGTGCCAGCAGCGTAGACGGGGACCAAGAGACCCAGTACTTC
CDR3: CASSVDGDQETQYF
V: TRBV9
D: -
J: TRBJ2-5
size: -

DNA: TGTGCCAGCAGCTTGACTCACCAAGAGACCCAGTACTTC
CDR3: CASSLTHQETQYF
V: TRBV5-4
D: -
J: TRBJ2-5
size: few

DNA: TGTGCCAGCAGCTTAAATCAGGGCATAAATGAGCAGTTCTTC
CDR3: CASSLNQGINEQFF
V: TRBV7-9
D: -
J: TRBJ2-1
size: -

DNA: TGTGCCAGCAGCTTGGTCGGGGTTGTCTATGGCTACACCTTC
CDR3: CASSLVGVVYGYTF
V: TRBV5-4
D: -
J: TRBJ1-2
size: -

DNA: TGTGCCAGCAGTGAGGGAGCGAACACTGAAGCTTTCTTT
CDR3: CASSEGANTEAFF
V: TRBV2
D: -
J: TRBJ1-1
size: -

DNA: TGTGCCAGCAGTGAACAGTTCAATCAGCCCCAGCATTTT
CDR3: CASSEQFNQPQHF
V: TRBV6-1
D: -
J: TRBJ1-5
size: -

DNA: TGTGCCAGCAGTGATCTTCAGGGGATTGAAACTAACTATGGCTACACCTTC
CDR3: CASSDLQGIETNYGYTF
V: TRBV6-1
D: -
J: TRBJ1-2
size: -

DNA: TGCGCCAGCAGCCAAGAAGATTGGGACAAGAACACCGGGGAGCTGTTTTTT
CDR3: CASSQEDWDKNTGELFF
V: TRBV4-3
D: -
J: TRBJ2-2
size: -

DNA: TGTGCCAGCAGCGGGACAGGGGGAAGCAATCAGCCCCAGCATTTT
CDR3: CASSGTGGSNQPQHF
V: TRBV6-5
D: TRBD1
J: TRBJ1-5
size: few

DNA: TGTGCCAGCAGCTTTCCAGGGTCGCGCGAGCAGTACTTC
CDR3: CASSFPGSREQYF
V: TRBV7-2
D: -
J: TRBJ2-7
size: -

DNA: TGTGCCAGCAGTGCCACTAGCGGGGGGTACACAGATACGCAGTATTTT
CDR3: CASSATSGGYTDTQYF
V: TRBV2
D: TRBD2
J: TRBJ2-3
size: -

DNA: -
CDR3: CASSLRARANTEAFF
V: TRBV7-8
D: -
J: TRBJ1-1
size: -

DNA: TGCGCCAGCAGTGAGTCTAGCGGGGGGATCTCATACAATGAGCAGTTCTTC
CDR3: CASSESSGGISYNEQFF
V: TRBV10-1
D: TRBD2
J: TRBJ2-1
size: -

DNA: TGTGCCAGCAGTCCTGATACGGGCTCTGGAAACACCATATATTTT
CDR3: CASSPDTGSGNTIYF
V: TRBV7-2
D: -
J: TRBJ1-3
size: -

DNA: TGTGCCAGCAGCTTGACCGGGACAGGGGTAGATACGCAGTATTTT
CDR3: CASSLTGTGVDTQYF
V: TRBV7-8
D: TRBD1
J: TRBJ2-3
size: once

DNA: TGTGCCAGCAGTTTAACAGGTTTCTTAGGAGCTTTCTTT
CDR3: CASSLTGFLGAFF
V: TRBV6-2/TRBV6-3
D: -
J: TRBJ1-1
size: -

DNA: TGTGCCAGCAGCCGAAAAATAGCGGGGGCCACAGATACGCAGTATTTT
CDR3: CASSRKIAGATDTQYF
V: TRBV5-4
D: TRBD2
J: TRBJ2-3
size: -

DNA: TGTGCCAGCAGCCCGCGACAGGGGAGCTCCTACGAGCAGTACTTC
CDR3: CASSPRQGSSYEQYF
V: TRBV11-1
D: TRBD1
J: TRBJ2-7
size: -

DNA: TGTGCCAGCAGCTTAGACAGCTCCTATAATTCACCCCTCCACTTT
CDR3: CASSLDSSYNSPLHF
V: TRBV7-9
D: -
J: TRBJ1-6
size: -

DNA: TGTGCCAGCACCCCAGAGGGATATACCGGGGAGCTGTTTTTT
CDR3: CASTPEGYTGELFF
V: TRBV6-2/TRBV6-3
D: -
J: TRBJ2-2
size: -

DNA: TGTGTCAGAAGCTTAGAAGTGGCAGGGGTTGAGGAGACCCAGTACTTC
CDR3: CVRSLEVAGVEETQYF
V: TRBV7-5
D: -
J: TRBJ2-5
size: -

DNA: TGTGCCAGCAGTACAGGGAGATCCTACAATGAGCAGTTCTTC
CDR3: CASSTGRSYNEQFF
V: TRBV2
D: -
J: TRBJ2-1
size: -

DNA: TGTGCCAGCAGTTACAATGCCGGGACAGGGAAACCTGAAGCTTTCTTT
CDR3: CASSYNAGTGKPEAFF
V: TRBV6-2/TRBV6-3
D: TRBD1
J: TRBJ1-1
size: once

DNA: TGTGCCAGCAGCTTAGGGGTGGAGGGACGCTCACCCCTCCACTTT
CDR3: CASSLGVEGRSPLHF
V: TRBV11-2
D: -
J: TRBJ1-6
size: few

DNA: TGCGCCAGCAGCTTGGTGGCGGGGGATTACAATGAGCAGTTCTTC
CDR3: CASSLVAGDYNEQFF
V: TRBV5-1
D: TRBD2
J: TRBJ2-1
size: -

DNA: TGTGCCAGTAGTGGGAGGACAGCGGGGGGATGGGAGACCCAGTACTTC
CDR3: CASSGRTAGGWETQYF
V: TRBV19
D: TRBD2
J: TRBJ2-5
size: -

DNA: TGTGCCAGCAGCGTAGCTCAGGGGGTAAGGGGAAACACCATATATTTT
CDR3: CASSVAQGVRGNTIYF
V: TRBV9
D: TRBD1
J: TRBJ1-3
size: -

DNA: TGTGCCAGTAGTCCACTTTCTGGACTTACCACGTCAGGCAATGAGCAGTTCTTC
CDR3: CASSPLSGLTTSGNEQFF
V: TRBV19
D: -
J: TRBJ2-1
size: few

DNA: TGTGCCAGCTCACCCTACAGCCCAATCTACGAGCAGTACTTC
CDR3: CASSPYSPIYEQYF
V: TRBV18
D: -
J: TRBJ2-7
size: once

DNA: TGTGCCAGCAGTCCCCAGGGATACAATCAGCCCCAGCATTTT
CDR3: CASSPQGYNQPQHF
V: TRBV28
D: -
J: TRBJ1-5
size: -

DNA: TGTGCCAGCAGTTTCTCAACTAGCTTAGATACGCAGTATTTT
CDR3: CASSFSTSLDTQYF
V: TRBV28
D: -
J: TRBJ2-3
size: -

DNA: TGTGCCAGCAGCCAAGACGGTAGCTCTGGGGCCAACGTCCTGACTTTC
CDR3: CASSQDGSSGANVLTF
V: TRBV14
D: -
J: TRBJ2-6
size: -

DNA: TGTGCCAGCAGCTTTGCGGGGGCGAACACCGGGGAGCTGTTTTTT
CDR3: CASSFAGANTGELFF
V: TRBV5-6
D: TRBD2
J: TRBJ2-2
size: -

DNA: TGTGCCAGCAGTATCGGGACAAGGGCATACATTCAGTACTTC
CDR3: CASSIGTRAYIQYF
V: TRBV6-6
D: -
J: TRBJ2-4
size: once

DNA: TGTGCCAGCAGTTACTCTTCGGATGGCTACACCTTC
CDR3: CASSYSSDGYTF
V: TRBV6-2/TRBV6-3
D: -
J: TRBJ1-2
size: -

DNA: TGCGCCAGCAGCTCCTCCGGGACAAGCTATGGCTACACCTTC
CDR3: CASSSSGTSYGYTF
V: TRBV5-1
D: -
J: TRBJ1-2
size: -

DNA: TGTGCCAGCAGTGAAACCCTAGCGGGGTTCTGGGAGCAGTTCTTC
CDR3: CASSETLAGFWEQFF
V: TRBV6-1
D: TRBD2
J: TRBJ2-1
size: -

DNA: TGTGCTAGTGGTTTAGGCGGGTCGGAATTTTATGGCTACACCTTC
CDR3: CASGLGGSEFYGYTF
V: TRBV12-5
D: -
J: TRBJ1-2
size: once

DNA: TGTGCCAGCAGCCAAGCAGGGGGCTATGGCTACACCTTC
CDR3: CASSQAGGYGYTF
V: TRBV12-3/TRBV12-4
D: TRBD1
J: TRBJ1-2
size: -

DNA: TGTGCCAGCAGCTTATTAGGGGGTAACACCGGGGAGCTGTTTTTT
CDR3: CASSLLGGNTGELFF
V: TRBV7-8
D: -
J: TRBJ2-2
size: few

DNA: TGTGCCAGCAGCGGAAATACCGGGACAGGGTATGGCTACACCTTC
CDR3: CASSGNTGTGYGYTF
V: TRBV9
D: TRBD1
J: TRBJ1-2
size: -

DNA: TGTGCTAGTGGTTTGGAACTCTTAGCGGGGGGCGACTACGAGCAGTACTTC
CDR3: CASGLELLAGGDYEQYF
V: TRBV12-5
D: TRBD2
J: TRBJ2-7
size: -

DNA: TGTGCCAGCTCCGGACTAGCGGGGGAAGAGCAGTTCTTC
CDR3: CASSGLAGEEQFF
V: TRBV12-3/TRBV12-4
D: TRBD2
J: TRBJ2-1
size: -

DNA: TGTGCCAGCAGCAGGGGACTAGCGGGGGGGCTGGACAAAAACATTCAGTACTTC
CDR3: CASSRGLAGGLDKNIQYF
V: TRBV7-6
D: TRBD2
J: TRBJ2-4
size: -

DNA: TGCGCCAGCAGTTTCAGTGGGGAGCTGTTTTTT
CDR3: CASSFSGELFF
V: TRBV10-2
D: -
J: TRBJ2-2
size: -

DNA: TGTGCCAGCAGCTCCTACAGGGGAGAGACCCAGTACTTC
CDR3: CASSSYRGETQYF
V: TRBV7-8
D: TRBD1
J: TRBJ2-5
size: -

DNA: TGTGCCAGCAGCTTGCTGCGGGGGACCGGGGAGCTGTTTTTT
CDR3: CASSLLRGTGELFF
V: TRBV5-4
D: TRBD2
J: TRBJ2-2
size: -

DNA: TGTGCCAGCAGTTACTCGAGGAGGGAGAACACTGAAGCTTTCTTT
CDR3: CASSYSRRENTEAFF
V: TRBV6-2/TRBV6-3
D: -
J: TRBJ1-1
size: -

DNA: TGTGCCAGCACCATACCATGGGACAGCACTATCTATGGCTACACCTTC
CDR3: CASTIPWDSTIYGYTF
V: TRBV5-6
D: TRBD1
J: TRBJ1-2
size: -

DNA: TGTGCCAGCAGCGTAGGGGGCAGTGAAAAACTGTTTTTT
CDR3: CASSVGGSEKLFF
V: TRBV28
D: TRBD1
J: TRBJ1-4
size: -

DNA: TGTGCCAGCAGCAAGGACAGGGTTTTGAGTGGCTACACCTTC
CDR3: CASSKDRVLSGYTF
V: TRBV6-5
D: TRBD1
J: TRBJ1-2
size: few